This record looks at one T cell receptor beta chain sequence and its context. These data are taken from a study of shared clonotypes between healthy human individuals. About the study: Each donor had three CD4 naive, three CD4 memory, two CD8 naive and one CD8 memory plate.

Assay used: immunoSEQ multiplex PCR; TCRdb lists only in-frame clones, some missing. The sample holds millions of clones, around 96% seen once. CD45RO-negative cells were positively selected for CCR7, leaving out terminally differentiated effector memory CD45RA+ cells. Donors comprised only Caucasian adults living in Nashville, Tennessee. The specimen was naive CD8+ T cells sorted from blood. The clonotype originates from a man aged 18 to 29 in good health.

This CDR3 reads CASSLDGQRLWEGAFF. The CDR3 nucleotides read TGTGCCAGCAGCTTAGACGGACAGAGACTCTGGGAGGGAGCTTTCTTT. J is TRBJ1-1 and V is TRBV7-9, with D possibly TRBD1 on 6 matching bases. CDR1 is SEHNR and CDR2 is FQNEAQ in the germline V gene (reference sequence). Trimming removed 1 base at V and 10 bases at J, with 22 bases between. This CDR3 has 16 residues.